This is a list of T cell receptor beta chains from one sample in a study of blood T cells in healthy people across ages. TCRdb re-called the 5' RACE reads through MiXCR, storing one row per CDR3 protein. The table has roughly 730,000 distinct CDR3 sequences, around three fifths seen once. Material: blood. All receptors come from a man in his forties in good health. CDR3s leave out the opening cysteine and the closing phenylalanine or tryptophan. A D gene is named only where the DNA matches it firmly. Expanded clones get a size class; other rows say once, few or many, or leave the size out.

V gene: TRBV28
D gene: TRBD1
CDR3 length: 13
clone size: NA
J gene: TRBJ1-5
CDR3 protein: ASSWRTGTEQPQH

V gene: TRBV7-3
D gene: NA
CDR3 length: 13
clone size: NA
J gene: TRBJ2-3
CDR3 protein: ASSRTVSSTDTQY

V gene: TRBV12-3/TRBV12-4
D gene: NA
CDR3 length: 9
clone size: once
J gene: NA
CDR3 protein: ASRRDNEQY

V gene: TRBV6-2/TRBV6-3
D gene: NA
CDR3 length: 11
clone size: NA
J gene: TRBJ2-5
CDR3 protein: ASSYSTPWEQY

V gene: TRBV28
D gene: NA
CDR3 length: 10
clone size: few
J gene: TRBJ2-3
CDR3 protein: ASRIAGREQY

V gene: TRBV28
D gene: TRBD2
CDR3 length: 15
clone size: NA
J gene: TRBJ2-5
CDR3 protein: AGGTSGSSHGVREQY

V gene: TRBV2
D gene: TRBD1
CDR3 length: 11
clone size: few
J gene: TRBJ2-7
CDR3 protein: ASPGTDSYEQY

V gene: TRBV7-9
D gene: TRBD1
CDR3 length: 14
clone size: NA
J gene: TRBJ2-3
CDR3 protein: ASSLALGGGTDTQY

V gene: TRBV29-1
D gene: NA
CDR3 length: 9
clone size: NA
J gene: TRBJ2-7
CDR3 protein: SSKVGREQY

V gene: TRBV4-2
D gene: TRBD2
CDR3 length: 14
clone size: few
J gene: TRBJ2-1
CDR3 protein: ASSPQGLAPVNEQF

V gene: TRBV27
D gene: NA
CDR3 length: 11
clone size: NA
J gene: TRBJ2-1
CDR3 protein: ASSLNGVNEQF

V gene: TRBV6-5
D gene: TRBD2
CDR3 length: 17
clone size: NA
J gene: TRBJ2-1
CDR3 protein: ASSSSLAGGGSSYNEQF

V gene: TRBV29-1
D gene: NA
CDR3 length: 15
clone size: few
J gene: TRBJ2-3
CDR3 protein: SVEDTGVAELTDTQY

V gene: TRBV6-1
D gene: TRBD2
CDR3 length: 15
clone size: few
J gene: TRBJ2-7
CDR3 protein: ASSGLFSSSGLLEQY

V gene: TRBV28
D gene: NA
CDR3 length: 13
clone size: NA
J gene: TRBJ2-5
CDR3 protein: ASSVGLAVQETQY

V gene: TRBV6-6
D gene: NA
CDR3 length: 15
clone size: once
J gene: TRBJ2-3
CDR3 protein: ASSRNGLSASTDTQY

V gene: TRBV27
D gene: NA
CDR3 length: 9
clone size: once
J gene: NA
CDR3 protein: ASSWRDEQY

V gene: TRBV12-3/TRBV12-4
D gene: NA
CDR3 length: 14
clone size: NA
J gene: TRBJ2-1
CDR3 protein: ASSTRADRSYNEQF

V gene: TRBV7-9
D gene: NA
CDR3 length: 10
clone size: few
J gene: TRBJ1-1
CDR3 protein: ASSYDDTEAF

V gene: TRBV7-9
D gene: TRBD2
CDR3 length: 12
clone size: NA
J gene: TRBJ2-3
CDR3 protein: ASSLVPGRDAQY

V gene: TRBV27
D gene: NA
CDR3 length: 11
clone size: NA
J gene: TRBJ1-5
CDR3 protein: ASSSTLRQPQH

V gene: TRBV20-1
D gene: TRBD1
CDR3 length: 12
clone size: NA
J gene: TRBJ2-5
CDR3 protein: SASKQGVPETQY

V gene: TRBV6-2/TRBV6-3
D gene: TRBD2
CDR3 length: 13
clone size: few
J gene: TRBJ2-3
CDR3 protein: ASSYTSGTTDTQY

V gene: TRBV7-2
D gene: NA
CDR3 length: 10
clone size: NA
J gene: TRBJ2-4
CDR3 protein: ASSFYFYEQY

V gene: TRBV12-3/TRBV12-4
D gene: NA
CDR3 length: 15
clone size: NA
J gene: TRBJ1-1
CDR3 protein: ASSRGARTVTNTEAF

V gene: TRBV4-2
D gene: NA
CDR3 length: 11
clone size: NA
J gene: TRBJ2-1
CDR3 protein: ASSQVLVNEQF